The clone carrying this T cell receptor (beta chain) showed up just once. Per the original data handling: Cell counts per sample came from amplifying reference gene primers. The repertoire was sequenced with immunoSEQ multiplex PCR; TCRdb's copy has only in-frame clones and lacks some. V and J calls and clone size are those listed in that table; D and trimming were worked out from the DNA. The profile shows some 75,000 clones, roughly 89% of them singletons. These data belong to a study of blood T cell repertoires in COVID-19. Study as a whole: Samples representing acute and convalescent COVID-19 were sourced from the United States, Italy and Spain. Sample material is recorded as cDNA or gDNA derived from T cells, B-cell-depleted T cells, or PBMCs.

Per germline, CDR1 LNHDA and CDR2 SQIVND (reference sequence). The CDR3 totals 15 residues. Trimming removed 3 bases from V and 4 bases from J; junction bases left unmatched: 3. What was sequenced was peripheral blood. The chain uses TRBV19 and TRBJ2-2; 9 nucleotides align to TRBD1. This receptor was obtained from a man in his 60s with acute or convalescent COVID-19. Here the CDR3 DNA reads TGTGCCAGTAGTATTGGGACAGGGTTCACCGGGGAGCTGTTTTTT. It yields the protein CASSIGTGFTGELFF.